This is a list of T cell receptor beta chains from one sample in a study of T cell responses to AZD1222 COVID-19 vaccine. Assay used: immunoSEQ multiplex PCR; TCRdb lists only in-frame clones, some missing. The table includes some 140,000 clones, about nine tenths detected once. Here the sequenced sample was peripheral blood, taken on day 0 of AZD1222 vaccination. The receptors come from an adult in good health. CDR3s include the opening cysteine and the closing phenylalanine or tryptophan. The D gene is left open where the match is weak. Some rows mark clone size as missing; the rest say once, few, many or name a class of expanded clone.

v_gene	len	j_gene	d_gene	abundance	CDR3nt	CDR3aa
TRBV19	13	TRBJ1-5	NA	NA	TGTGCCAGTAGTGTGGACGAGGATCAGCCCCAGCATTTT	CASSVDEDQPQHF
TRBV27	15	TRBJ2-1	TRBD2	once	TGTGCCAGCGGACTACTAGCGGGGGGGCCCAATGAGCAGTTCTTC	CASGLLAGGPNEQFF
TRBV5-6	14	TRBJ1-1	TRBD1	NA	TGTGCCAGCAGCTTGGACAGGGGTCGGACTGAAGCTTTCTTT	CASSLDRGRTEAFF
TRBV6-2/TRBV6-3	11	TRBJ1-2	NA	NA	TGTGCCAGCAGTACCAATGGAGGCTACACCTTC	CASSTNGGYTF
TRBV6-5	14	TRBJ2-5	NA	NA	TGTGCCAGCAGTTCTCGGGACGGCCAAGAGACCCAGTACTTC	CASSSRDGQETQYF
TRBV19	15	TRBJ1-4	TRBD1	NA	TGTGCCAGTAGTATAGTAGGACAGGACAATGAAAAACTGTTTTTT	CASSIVGQDNEKLFF
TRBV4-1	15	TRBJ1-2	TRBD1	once	TGCGCCAGCAGCCAAGAAGGGACAGATAACTATGGCTACACCTTC	CASSQEGTDNYGYTF
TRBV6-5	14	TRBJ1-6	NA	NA	TGTGCCAGCAGTTACTATGGGTCTGGCTCACCCCTCCACTTT	CASSYYGSGSPLHF
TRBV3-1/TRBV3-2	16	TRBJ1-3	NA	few	TGTGCCAGCAGCCCTACTGGCAGGACCTCTGGAAACACCATATATTTT	CASSPTGRTSGNTIYF
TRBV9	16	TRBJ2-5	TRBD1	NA	TGTGCCAGCAGCATCCGGGACAGGCAGGTGCAAGAGACCCAGTACTTC	CASSIRDRQVQETQYF
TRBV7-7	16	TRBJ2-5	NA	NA	TGTGCTAGCAGCTTAGGCCCCTCGGGGCCGGTTGAGACCCAGTACTTC	CASSLGPSGPVETQYF
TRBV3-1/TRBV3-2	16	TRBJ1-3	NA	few	TGTGCCAGCAGCCAAGGGTACCAGACGCAAGGAAACACCATATATTTT	CASSQGYQTQGNTIYF
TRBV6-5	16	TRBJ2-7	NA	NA	TGTGCCAGCAGTTACTCGTCCGCTACTTTCTCCTACGAGCAGTACTTC	CASSYSSATFSYEQYF
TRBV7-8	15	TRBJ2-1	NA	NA	TGTGCCAGCAGCTTATACGGCCAGGTCTACAATGAGCAGTTCTTC	CASSLYGQVYNEQFF
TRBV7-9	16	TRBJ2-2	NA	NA	TGTGCCAGCAGCCCCGGGCGGGTAACCGGCACCGGGGAGCTGTTTTTT	CASSPGRVTGTGELFF
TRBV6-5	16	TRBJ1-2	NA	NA	TGTGCCAGCAGTTATCGCCCTTGGGGGGACCTCTATGGCTACACCTTC	CASSYRPWGDLYGYTF
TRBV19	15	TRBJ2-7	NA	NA	TGTGCCAGTAGTGATGCCCGACGGAGTTCCTACGAGCAGTACTTC	CASSDARRSSYEQYF
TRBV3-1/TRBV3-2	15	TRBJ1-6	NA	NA	TGTGCCAGCAGCCAAGGGTTGAGGGGTAATTCACCCCTCCACTTT	CASSQGLRGNSPLHF
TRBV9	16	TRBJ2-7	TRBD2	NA	TGTGCCAGCAGCGTAGGAACTAGCGGGGGTATATACGAGCAGTACTTC	CASSVGTSGGIYEQYF
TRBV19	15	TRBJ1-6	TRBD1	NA	TGTGCCAGTAGTATCGGTACAGGGGGTAATTCACCCCTCCACTTT	CASSIGTGGNSPLHF
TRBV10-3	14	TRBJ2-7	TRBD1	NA	TGTGCCATCAGGGCGGACAGGGGGGTGGACGAGCAGTACTTC	CAIRADRGVDEQYF
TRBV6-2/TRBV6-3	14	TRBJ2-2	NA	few	TGTGCCAGCAGTTATAGTGTGGGTGCTGGGGAGCTGTTTTTT	CASSYSVGAGELFF
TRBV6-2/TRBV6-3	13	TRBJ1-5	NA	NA	TGTGCCAGCAGTTATCAGGGGTGGCAGCCCCAGCATTTT	CASSYQGWQPQHF
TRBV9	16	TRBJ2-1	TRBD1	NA	TGTGCCAGCAGCTTACGACAGGGGAATTCCTACAATGAGCAGTTCTTC	CASSLRQGNSYNEQFF
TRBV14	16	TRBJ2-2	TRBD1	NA	TGTGCCAGCAGCCGGAGGACAGGGGGCATCACCGGGGAGCTGTTTTTT	CASSRRTGGITGELFF
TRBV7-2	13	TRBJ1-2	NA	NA	TGTGCCAGCAGCCCGGAGAGAAACTATGGCTACACCTTC	CASSPERNYGYTF
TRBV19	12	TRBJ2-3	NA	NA	TGTGCCAGTAGTCCTAGCACAGATACGCAGTATTTT	CASSPSTDTQYF
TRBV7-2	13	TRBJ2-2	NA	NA	TGTGCCAGCAGCCTCCCAGCCACCGGGGAGCTGTTTTTT	CASSLPATGELFF
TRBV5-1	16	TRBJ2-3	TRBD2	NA	TGCGCCAGCAGCTTTGCGGCTAGCGGGAGCACAGATACGCAGTATTTT	CASSFAASGSTDTQYF
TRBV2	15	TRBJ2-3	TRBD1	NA	TGTGCCAGCATTGGACAGGGGGTGAGCACAGATACGCAGTATTTT	CASIGQGVSTDTQYF
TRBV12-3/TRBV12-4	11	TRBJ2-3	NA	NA	TGTGCCAGCAGTCTACGAGTTACGCAGTATTTT	CASSLRVTQYF
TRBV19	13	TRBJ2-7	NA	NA	TGTGCCAGTAGTATCGGACAGAACTACGAGCAGTACTTC	CASSIGQNYEQYF
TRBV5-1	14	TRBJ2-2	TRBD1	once	TGCGCCAGCAGCTGGGACAGGGCCAACGGGGAGCTGTTTTTT	CASSWDRANGELFF
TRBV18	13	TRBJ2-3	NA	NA	TGTGCCAGCTCACAGGGGGACACAGATACGCAGTATTTT	CASSQGDTDTQYF